This T cell receptor (beta chain) was documented in a study of blood T cell repertoires in COVID-19. Study context: Nucleic acid was either cDNA or gDNA, and it came from T cells, B-cell-depleted T cells, or PBMCs.

CDR3 length: 19 amino acids. J lost 3 bases, V lost 7 bases, and 17 bases had no gene match. CDR1 and CDR2 (germline): LNHDA, SQIVND (reference sequence). The method was immunoSEQ multiplex PCR; TCRdb's version includes in-frame clones alone and lacks a portion of them. The sample consists of about 240,000 clones, roughly nine tenths of them appearing once. Sequencing used peripheral blood. The TCR sequence derives from a man aged 60 to 69 with acute or convalescent COVID-19. The chain recombines TRBV19 with TRBJ2-3; 12 positions agree with TRBD2. In DNA form, the CDR3 reads TGTGCCAGTATCATTGGGGCTAGCGGGAGGGCCCGTGGTACAGATACGCAGTATTTT. Protein: CASIIGASGRARGTDTQYF.